This T cell receptor beta chain was sequenced for a study of T cell repertoires in cytomegalovirus infection (dated by TCRdb to about 2019). Background for the entire study: Alongside well-studied HLA-B-restricted epitopes, the peptide stimulations were aimed at recently identified HLA-C-restricted CMV epitopes, whose presentation resists viral immunomodulation. Because public TCR beta signatures pointed to carriage of CMV infection together with the matching HLA type, the HLA type of each donor mattered for the analysis. General study outcomes and caveats: The ex vivo response was dominated by HLA-C-restricted CMV-specific TCR beta clonotypes, and the single most frequent clonotype in two of eight donors was supplied by these HLA-C-restricted clonotypes. In both this cohort and an independent roughly 400-donor cohort, the cumulative frequency of public TCR beta family members distinguished carriers of CMV infection plus the relevant HLA type.

Sequencing took place on an Illumina HiSeq 1500. TCRdb took the public reads, trimmed them with fastp at Q25, ran MiXCR for clone calling and kept in-frame beta chains. Each record represents a unique CDR3 protein, reported with the most common genes and DNA among its rows. The sample table records about 310,000 distinct CDR3 sequences; around 25% of these occur just once. 13% of the sample is held by the ten biggest clonotypes. This clonotype showed up many times. Its antigen is still unknown. There are no base qualities to consult, and no much larger clone falls within one base. V sheds 6 bases and J sheds 4 bases, leaving 12 bases between their ends. CDR3 length: 13 amino acids, cysteine to phenylalanine. Only the CDR3 DNA is retained, 39 bases long and in frame from the first base. As encoded in the germline V gene, CDR1 is SGHTA while CDR2 is FQGNSA. The intended sense of this specimen's treatment or condition label: in vitro stimulation with specific CMV peptide epitopes to enrich CMV-specific T cells.

Recombination joined TRBV7-2 with TRBJ2-5; the D gene is possibly TRBD1 or TRBD2, each agreeing over 7 bases. The receptor comes from a human donor in good health (CMV status not recorded). Some clones in this sample may be carry-over from other donors' samples. The sequencing used cultured PBMCs, collected from culture after CMV antigen stimulation. The DNA is as follows: TGTGCCAGCAGGGCCAGGGGGGGAGAGACCCAGTACTTC. The resulting protein is CASRARGGETQYF.